This T cell receptor beta chain is drawn from a study of human T cells and chemical hapten exposure (dated by TCRdb to about 2021). For the wider study: Libraries were pooled for sequencing, and variation in per-sample TCR yields was attributed mainly to small differences in library volumes within the pool. Both TCR alpha and TCR beta chains were sequenced from each blood RNA sample. The study tracked peripheral blood TCR repertoire changes in vivo during primary and secondary sensitization to the hapten diphenylcyclopropenone (DPC) in alopecia patients.

Per the germline V gene, SGHTA is the CDR1 and FQGNSA is the CDR2. From the cysteine through the phenylalanine, the CDR3 covers 15 amino acids. The read is trimmed to its CDR3 DNA, 45 bases read in frame from base 1. As to this clonotype: The antigen it binds to is not known. At one of its ends the junction is not consistent with the germline gene, which may arise from a read error.

Total RNA was extracted from unfractionated whole blood that had been collected in Tempus Blood RNA tubes. Roughly 5 healthy volunteers served as TCR sequencing controls and were bled at day 0, 2 weeks and 6 weeks. The method was 5' RACE. Instrument used: Illumina MiSeq. During library preparation, unique molecular identifiers were attached to individual cDNA molecules so that TCRs could be counted quantitatively and reproducibly. The authors' analysis ran thus. Samples had a median of roughly 99,000 TCRs, with a range from roughly 23,224 to 750,000. V, J and CDR3 annotation of the TCR reads was carried out using the Decombinator software suite. For PS versus PT1 abundance plots, all samples were subsampled to the same number of TCRs (28,000). TCRs were defined as expanded if absent before sensitization and observed at least eight times at the 2-week time point. TCRdb applied fastp at Q25 and MiXCR to the public reads, then kept only in-frame beta chains. Each record represents a unique CDR3 protein, reported with the most common genes and DNA among its rows. The V and J calls, along with clone size, are taken from TCRdb and not from the paper's own processing. The sample includes 120,000 to 150,000 distinct CDR3 sequences, with 4.1% observed a single time. The biggest ten clones account for approximately 1.3% of the sample.

Points the paper makes about the study in general: Repeated subsampling changed both the strength of the expansion versus patch-test correlation and the threshold at which that correlation became significant. The number of TCRs above 1 in 1000 frequency did not change with DPC sensitization; there was no evidence of global repertoire structure alterations.

The clonotype originates from a female donor in good health. The V gene is TRBV7-2 and the J gene is TRBJ2-1; the D region may be TRBD1 or TRBD2, each matching 5 bases equally. The nucleotide sequence reads TGTGCCAACAGCCCTTGGGACGCCTCCTACAATGAGCAGTTCTTC. Translated, this is CANSPWDASYNEQFF.